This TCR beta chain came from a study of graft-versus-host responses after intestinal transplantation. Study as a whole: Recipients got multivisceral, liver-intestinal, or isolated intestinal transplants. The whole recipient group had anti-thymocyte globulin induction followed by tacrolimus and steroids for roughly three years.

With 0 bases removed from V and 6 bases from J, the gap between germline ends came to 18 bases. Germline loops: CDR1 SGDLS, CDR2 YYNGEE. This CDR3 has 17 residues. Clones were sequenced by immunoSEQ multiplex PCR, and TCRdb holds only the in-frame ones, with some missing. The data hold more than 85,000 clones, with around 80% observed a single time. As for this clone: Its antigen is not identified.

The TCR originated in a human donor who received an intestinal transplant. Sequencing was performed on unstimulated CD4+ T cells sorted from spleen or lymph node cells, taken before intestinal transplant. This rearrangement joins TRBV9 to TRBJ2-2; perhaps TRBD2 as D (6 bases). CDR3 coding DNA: TGTGCCAGCAGCGTAGATCTAAGACTAGATTTGGCCGGGGAGCTGTTTTTT. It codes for CASSVDLRLDLAGELFF. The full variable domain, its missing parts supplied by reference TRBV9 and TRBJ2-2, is DSGVTQTPKHLITATGQRVTLRCSPRSGDLSVYWYQQSLDQGLQFLIQYYNGEERAKGNILERFSAQQFPDLHSELNLSSLELGDSALYFCASSVDLRLDLAGELFFGEGSRLTVL.